This TCR beta chain was captured by sequencing in a study of blood T cell repertoires in COVID-19. Turning to the study itself: The United States, Italy and Spain supplied acute and convalescent COVID-19 samples. The cDNA or gDNA used as material had been derived from T cells, B-cell-depleted T cells, or PBMCs.

Original processing methods: Amplification of reference gene primers provided the estimated nucleated cell counts. The method was immunoSEQ multiplex PCR; TCRdb's version includes in-frame clones alone and lacks a portion of them. V and J calls and clone size are as listed in that table; D and trimming were resolved from the DNA. The table lists fewer than 120,000 clones, approximately 65% of them singletons. Losses at the gene ends were 5 bases for V and 8 bases for J; bases not matched to a gene: 15. CDR3 length equals 16 residues. Germline CDR1 is LGHDT and CDR2 is YNNKEL (reference sequence). The sequence was collected from a woman aged 55-70 years with acute or convalescent COVID-19. The gene calls are TRBV3-1 (or the pseudogene TRBV3-2) and TRBJ1-2, with 9 positions matching TRBD1. The sequenced sample was peripheral blood. CDR3 nucleotides: TGTGCCAGCAGCAACGGGACAGGGACGGGAGCGAAAGGCTACACCTTC. This translates into CASSNGTGTGAKGYTF.